The 3 T cell receptor beta chains listed next were all sequenced from one sample in a study of cytomegalovirus exposure and HLA in healthy donors. With 60 Vbeta and 13 Jbeta primers, the PCR was carried out. Profiling relied on immunoSEQ multiplex PCR, and the TCRdb table lists in-frame clones only, not all of them. The table includes about 160,000 clones, 79% detected once. Sequencing was performed on PBMCs. The receptors shown here come from a human donor in good health.

V usage is TRBV5-5 and J usage is TRBJ1-2, with 7 nucleotides matching TRBD1. The CDR3 totals 15 residues. Germline CDR1 reads SGHKS; CDR2 reads YYEKEE (reference sequence). Trimming at V came to 0 bases and at J to 1 base, leaving 3 bases not matched to a gene. CDR3 in amino acids: CASSLATGVNYGYTF. CDR3 DNA: TGTGCCAGCAGCTTGGCCACAGGGGTTAACTATGGCTACACCTTC.

In DNA form, the CDR3 reads TGCAGCGTTGTGGGGACAGGGATCAATGGCTACACCTTC. Translating gives CSVVGTGINGYTF. The chain recombines TRBV29-1 with TRBJ1-2; 9 bases fit TRBD1. Germline V gene lookup returns CDR1 SQVTM and CDR2 ANQGSEA. The V gene end was trimmed by 4 bases and the J gene end by 6 bases; junction bases not matched to a gene: 6. The CDR3 length is 13 residues.

The chain joins TRBV30 to TRBJ2-5; D is uncertain. Germline CDR1 is GTSNPN and CDR2 is SVGIG (reference sequence). This CDR3 contains 13 residues. V was shortened by 4 bases and J by 2 bases, with 11 bases between the two germline ends. DNA for the CDR3: TGTGCCTGGACCCTACGTCCTCAAGAGACCCAGTACTTC. It codes for CAWTLRPQETQYF.